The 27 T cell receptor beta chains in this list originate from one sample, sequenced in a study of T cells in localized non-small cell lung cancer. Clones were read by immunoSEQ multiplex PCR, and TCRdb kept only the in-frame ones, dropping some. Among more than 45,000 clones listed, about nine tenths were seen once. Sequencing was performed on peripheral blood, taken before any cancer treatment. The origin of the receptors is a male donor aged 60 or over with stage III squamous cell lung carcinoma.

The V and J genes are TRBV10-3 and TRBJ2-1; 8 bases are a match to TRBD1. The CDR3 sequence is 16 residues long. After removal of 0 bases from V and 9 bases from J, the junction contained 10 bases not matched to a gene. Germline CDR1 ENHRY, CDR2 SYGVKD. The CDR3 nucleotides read TGTGCCATCAGTGAGTCGATAGCTTACAGGGGGATTGAGCAGTTCTTC. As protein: CAISESIAYRGIEQFF.

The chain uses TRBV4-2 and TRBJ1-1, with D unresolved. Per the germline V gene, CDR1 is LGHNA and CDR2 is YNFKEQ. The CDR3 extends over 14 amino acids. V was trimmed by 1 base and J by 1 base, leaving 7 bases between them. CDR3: CASSQVSRNTEAFF. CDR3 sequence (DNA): TGTGCCAGCAGCCAAGTTAGCAGGAACACTGAAGCTTTCTTT.

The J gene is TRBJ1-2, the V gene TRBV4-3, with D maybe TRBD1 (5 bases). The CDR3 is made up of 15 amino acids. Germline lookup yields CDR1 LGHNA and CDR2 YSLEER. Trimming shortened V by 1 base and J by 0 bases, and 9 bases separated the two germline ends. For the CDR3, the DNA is TGCGCCAGCAGCCAAGGGGGACCTGCTAACTATGGCTACACCTTC. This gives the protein CASSQGGPANYGYTF.

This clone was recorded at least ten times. CDR3 coding DNA: TGTGCCATCAGACAGCCTTCTGGAAACACCATATATTTT. Translating gives CAIRQPSGNTIYF. The chain is built from TRBV10-3 and TRBJ1-3, with D unresolved. This CDR3 region has 13 residues. V dropped 6 bases and J dropped 1 base, with 7 bases sitting between them. Germline CDR1 is ENHRY and CDR2 is SYGVKD.

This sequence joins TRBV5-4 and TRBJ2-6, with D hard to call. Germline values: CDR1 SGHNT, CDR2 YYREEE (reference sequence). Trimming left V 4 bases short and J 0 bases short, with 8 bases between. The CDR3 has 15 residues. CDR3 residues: CASSKQISGANVLTF. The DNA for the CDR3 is TGTGCCAGCAGCAAACAGATCTCTGGGGCCAACGTCCTGACTTTC.

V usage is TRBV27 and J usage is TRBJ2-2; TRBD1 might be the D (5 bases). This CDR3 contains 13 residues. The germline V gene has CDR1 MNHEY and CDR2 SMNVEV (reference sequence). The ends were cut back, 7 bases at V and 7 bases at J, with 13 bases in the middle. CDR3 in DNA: TGTGCCAGCATGGGCAGGGCGAACGGGGAGCTGTTTTTT. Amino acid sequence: CASMGRANGELFF.

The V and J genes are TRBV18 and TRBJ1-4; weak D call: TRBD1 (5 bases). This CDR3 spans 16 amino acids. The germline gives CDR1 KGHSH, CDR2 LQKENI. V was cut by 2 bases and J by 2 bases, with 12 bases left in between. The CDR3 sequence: CASSPFDSATNEKLFF. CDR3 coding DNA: TGTGCCAGCTCACCATTCGACAGCGCCACTAATGAAAAACTGTTTTTT.

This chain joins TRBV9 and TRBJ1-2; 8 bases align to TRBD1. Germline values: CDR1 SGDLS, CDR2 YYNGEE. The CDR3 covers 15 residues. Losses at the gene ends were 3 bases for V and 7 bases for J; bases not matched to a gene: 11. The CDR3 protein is CASSGSAGGSSGYTF. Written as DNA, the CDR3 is TGTGCCAGCAGCGGATCCGCAGGGGGCAGCAGTGGCTACACCTTC.

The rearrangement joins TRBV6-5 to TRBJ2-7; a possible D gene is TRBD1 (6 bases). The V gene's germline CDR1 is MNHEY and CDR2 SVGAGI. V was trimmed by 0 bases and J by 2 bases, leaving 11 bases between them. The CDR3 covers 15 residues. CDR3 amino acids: CASSYSGTPTYEQYF. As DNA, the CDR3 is TGTGCCAGCAGTTACTCCGGGACACCGACCTACGAGCAGTACTTC.

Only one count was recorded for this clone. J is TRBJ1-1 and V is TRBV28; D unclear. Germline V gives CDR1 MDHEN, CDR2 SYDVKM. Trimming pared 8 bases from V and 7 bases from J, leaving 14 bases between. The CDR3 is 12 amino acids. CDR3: CASGLVGVEAFF. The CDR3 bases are TGTGCCAGCGGCCTAGTCGGGGTTGAAGCTTTCTTT.

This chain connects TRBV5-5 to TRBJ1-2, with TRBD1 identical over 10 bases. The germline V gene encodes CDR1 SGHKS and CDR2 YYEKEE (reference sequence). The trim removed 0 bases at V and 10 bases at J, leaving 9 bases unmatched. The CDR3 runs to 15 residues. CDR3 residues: CASSLGLRTGGHYTF. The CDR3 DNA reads TGTGCCAGCAGCTTGGGCCTTAGGACAGGGGGACACTACACCTTC.

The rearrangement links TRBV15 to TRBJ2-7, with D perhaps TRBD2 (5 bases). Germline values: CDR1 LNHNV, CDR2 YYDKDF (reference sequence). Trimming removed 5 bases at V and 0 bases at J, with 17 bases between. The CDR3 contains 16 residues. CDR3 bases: TGTGCCACCAGCCCTAGTGGCGGGCGTAACTCCTACGAGCAGTACTTC. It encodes CATSPSGGRNSYEQYF.

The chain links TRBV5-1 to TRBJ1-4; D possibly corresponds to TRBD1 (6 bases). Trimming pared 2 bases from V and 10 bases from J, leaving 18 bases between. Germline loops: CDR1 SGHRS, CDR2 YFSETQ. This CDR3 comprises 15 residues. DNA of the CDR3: TGCGCCAGCAGCTTCGGACAGCCTAACTTTTCAAAACTGTTTTTT. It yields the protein CASSFGQPNFSKLFF.

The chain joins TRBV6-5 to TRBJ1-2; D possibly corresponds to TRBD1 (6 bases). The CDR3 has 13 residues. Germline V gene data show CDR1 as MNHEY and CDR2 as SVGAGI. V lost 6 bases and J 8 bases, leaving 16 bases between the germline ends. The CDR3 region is CASSPSGGLGYTF. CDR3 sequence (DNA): TGTGCCAGCAGCCCAAGTGGGGGGCTCGGCTACACCTTC.

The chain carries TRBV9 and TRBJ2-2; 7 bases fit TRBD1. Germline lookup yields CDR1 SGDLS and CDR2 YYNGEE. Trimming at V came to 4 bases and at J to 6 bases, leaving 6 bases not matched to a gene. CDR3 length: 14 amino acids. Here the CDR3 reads CASSLRGQSGELFF. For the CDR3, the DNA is TGTGCCAGCAGCTTAAGGGGGCAATCCGGGGAGCTGTTTTTT.

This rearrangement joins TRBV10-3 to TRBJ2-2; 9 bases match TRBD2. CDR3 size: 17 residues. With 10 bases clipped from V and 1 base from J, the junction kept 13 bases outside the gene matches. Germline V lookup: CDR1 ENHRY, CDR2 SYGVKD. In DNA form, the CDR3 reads TGTGCCACCACCCGGTGGCGGGAGGGGGGGAACACCGGGGAGCTGTTTTTT. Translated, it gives CATTRWREGGNTGELFF.

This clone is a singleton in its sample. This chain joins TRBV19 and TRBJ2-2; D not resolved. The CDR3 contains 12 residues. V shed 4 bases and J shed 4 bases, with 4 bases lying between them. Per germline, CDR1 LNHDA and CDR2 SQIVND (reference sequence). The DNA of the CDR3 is TGTGCCAGTAGTACCCTCACCGGGGAGCTGTTTTTT. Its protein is CASSTLTGELFF.

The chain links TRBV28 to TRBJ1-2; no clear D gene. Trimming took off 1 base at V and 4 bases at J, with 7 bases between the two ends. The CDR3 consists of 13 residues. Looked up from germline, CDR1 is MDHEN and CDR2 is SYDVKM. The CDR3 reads CASSLSVSYGYTF. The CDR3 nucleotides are TGTGCCAGCAGTTTATCGGTCAGCTATGGCTACACCTTC.

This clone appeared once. The CDR3 nucleotides are TGTGCCACCAGCAGAGATTGGGAGGGGACTGGAAACACCATATATTTT. Translation gives CATSRDWEGTGNTIYF. The chain carries TRBV15 and TRBJ1-3; D is perhaps TRBD1 (5 bases). In germline, CDR1 is LNHNV, CDR2 YYDKDF (reference sequence). The CDR3 spans 16 residues. V shed 0 bases and J shed 2 bases, with 11 bases lying between them.

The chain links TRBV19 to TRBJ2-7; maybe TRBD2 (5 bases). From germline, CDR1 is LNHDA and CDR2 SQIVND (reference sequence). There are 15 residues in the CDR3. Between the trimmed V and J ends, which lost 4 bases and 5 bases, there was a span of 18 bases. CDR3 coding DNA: TGTGCCAGTAGTAGAGGAGCGGCGGTTCCCCACGAGCAGTACTTC. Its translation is CASSRGAAVPHEQYF.

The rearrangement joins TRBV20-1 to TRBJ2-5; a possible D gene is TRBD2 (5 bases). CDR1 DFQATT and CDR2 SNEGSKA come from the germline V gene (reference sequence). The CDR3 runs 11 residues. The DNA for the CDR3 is TGCAGCAATCGGGGAGAAGAGACCCAGTACTTC. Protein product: CSNRGEETQYF.

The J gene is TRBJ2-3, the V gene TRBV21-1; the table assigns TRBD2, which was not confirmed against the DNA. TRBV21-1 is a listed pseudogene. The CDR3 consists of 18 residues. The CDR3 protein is CASSSRPTLVTSTDTQYF. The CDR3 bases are TGTGCCAGCAGCTCACGACCGACCCTAGTAACGAGCACAGATACGCAGTATTTT.

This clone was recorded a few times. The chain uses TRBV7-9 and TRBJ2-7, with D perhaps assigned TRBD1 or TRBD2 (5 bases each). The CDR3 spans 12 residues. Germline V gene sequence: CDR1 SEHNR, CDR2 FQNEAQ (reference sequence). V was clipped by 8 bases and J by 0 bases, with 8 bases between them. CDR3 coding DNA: TGTGCCAGCGGGGACGGCTCCTACGAGCAGTACTTC. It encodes CASGDGSYEQYF.

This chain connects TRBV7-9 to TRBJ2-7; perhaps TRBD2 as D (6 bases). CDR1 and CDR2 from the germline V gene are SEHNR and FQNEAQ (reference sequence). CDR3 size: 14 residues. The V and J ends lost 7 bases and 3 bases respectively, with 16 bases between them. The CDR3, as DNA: TGTGCCAGCACCTCGACGGAGGGGATCTACGAGCAGTACTTC. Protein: CASTSTEGIYEQYF.

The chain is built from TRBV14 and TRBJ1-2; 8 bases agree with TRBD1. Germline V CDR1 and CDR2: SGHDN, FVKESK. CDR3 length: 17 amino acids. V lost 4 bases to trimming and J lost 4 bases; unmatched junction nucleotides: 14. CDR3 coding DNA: TGTGCCAGCAGCCCCTTCTACCCGGGACAGGACGCCTATGGCTACACCTTC. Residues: CASSPFYPGQDAYGYTF.

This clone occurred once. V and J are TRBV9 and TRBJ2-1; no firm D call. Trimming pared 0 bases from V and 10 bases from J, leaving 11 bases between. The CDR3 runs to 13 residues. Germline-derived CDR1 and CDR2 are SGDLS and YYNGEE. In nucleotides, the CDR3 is TGTGCCAGCAGCGTAGATTTGGGGATCGAGCAGTTCTTC. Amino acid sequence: CASSVDLGIEQFF. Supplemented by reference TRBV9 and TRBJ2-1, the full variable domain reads DSGVTQTPKHLITATGQRVTLRCSPRSGDLSVYWYQQSLDQGLQFLIQYYNGEERAKGNILERFSAQQFPDLHSELNLSSLELGDSALYFCASSVDLGIEQFFGPGTRLTVL.

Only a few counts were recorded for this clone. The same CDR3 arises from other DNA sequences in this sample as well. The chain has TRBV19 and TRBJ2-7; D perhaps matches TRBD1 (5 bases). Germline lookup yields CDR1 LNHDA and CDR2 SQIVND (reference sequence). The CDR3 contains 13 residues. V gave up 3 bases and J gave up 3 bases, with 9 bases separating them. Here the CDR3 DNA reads TGTGCCAGTAGTATGACAGAAAGCTACGAGCAGTACTTC. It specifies CASSMTESYEQYF.